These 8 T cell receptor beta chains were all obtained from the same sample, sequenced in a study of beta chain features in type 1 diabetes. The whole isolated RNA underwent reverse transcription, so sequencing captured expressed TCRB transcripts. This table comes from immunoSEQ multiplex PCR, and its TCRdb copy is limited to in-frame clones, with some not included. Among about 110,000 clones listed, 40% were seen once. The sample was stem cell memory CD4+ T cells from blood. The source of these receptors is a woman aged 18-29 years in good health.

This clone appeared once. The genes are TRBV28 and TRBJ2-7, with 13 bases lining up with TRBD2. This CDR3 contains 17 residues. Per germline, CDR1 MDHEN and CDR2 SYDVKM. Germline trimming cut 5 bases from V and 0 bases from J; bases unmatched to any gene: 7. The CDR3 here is CASSTRTSGSFSYEQYF. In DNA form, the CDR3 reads TGTGCCAGCAGTACTCGGACTAGCGGGAGCTTCTCCTACGAGCAGTACTTC.

In nucleotides, the CDR3 is TGTGCCAGTAGATACAGGGGGAACACTGAAGCTTTCTTT. Translated: CASRYRGNTEAFF. The gene calls are TRBV19 and TRBJ1-1, with 7 nucleotides matching TRBD1. The CDR3 spans 13 residues. V lost 6 bases and J lost 1; bases outside the gene matches: 2. Germline CDR1 LNHDA, CDR2 SQIVND (reference sequence).

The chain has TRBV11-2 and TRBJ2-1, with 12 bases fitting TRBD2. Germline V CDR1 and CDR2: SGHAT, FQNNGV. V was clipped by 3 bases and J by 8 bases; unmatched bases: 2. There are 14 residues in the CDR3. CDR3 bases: TGTGCCAGCAGCTTCAGGACTAGCGGGGATGAGCAGTTCTTC. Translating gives CASSFRTSGDEQFF.

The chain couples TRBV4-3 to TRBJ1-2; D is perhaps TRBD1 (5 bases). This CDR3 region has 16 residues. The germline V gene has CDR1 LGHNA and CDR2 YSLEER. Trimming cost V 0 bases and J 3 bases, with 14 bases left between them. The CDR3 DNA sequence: TGCGCCAGCAGCCAAGAGTTCGCGACAGCCCACTATGGCTACACCTTC. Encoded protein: CASSQEFATAHYGYTF.

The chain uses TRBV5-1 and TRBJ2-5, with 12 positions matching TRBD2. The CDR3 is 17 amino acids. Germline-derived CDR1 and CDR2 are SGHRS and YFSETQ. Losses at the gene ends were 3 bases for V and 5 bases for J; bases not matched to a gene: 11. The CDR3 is CASSSTDFLAGGETQYF. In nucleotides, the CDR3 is TGCGCCAGCAGCTCCACTGACTTTCTAGCGGGAGGGGAGACCCAGTACTTC.

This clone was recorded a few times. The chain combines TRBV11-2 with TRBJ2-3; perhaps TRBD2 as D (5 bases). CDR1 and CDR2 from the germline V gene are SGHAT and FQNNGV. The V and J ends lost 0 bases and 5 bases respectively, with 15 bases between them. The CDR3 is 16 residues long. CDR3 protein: CASSLDLRDQRDTQYF. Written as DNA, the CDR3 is TGTGCCAGCAGCTTAGATCTGAGGGATCAAAGAGATACGCAGTATTTT.

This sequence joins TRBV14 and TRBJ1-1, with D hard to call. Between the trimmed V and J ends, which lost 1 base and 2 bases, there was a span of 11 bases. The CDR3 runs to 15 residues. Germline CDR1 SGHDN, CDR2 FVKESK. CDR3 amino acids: CASSQGRPLNTEAFF. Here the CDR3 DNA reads TGTGCCAGCAGCCAAGGCAGGCCACTCAACACTGAAGCTTTCTTT.

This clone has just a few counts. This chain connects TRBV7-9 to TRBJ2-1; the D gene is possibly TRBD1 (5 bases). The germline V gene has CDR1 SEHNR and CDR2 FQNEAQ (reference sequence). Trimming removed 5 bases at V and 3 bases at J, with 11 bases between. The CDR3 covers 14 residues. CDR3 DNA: TGTGCCAGCAGCGGTCGACAGTTCTACAATGAGCAGTTCTTC. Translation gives CASSGRQFYNEQFF.